The 5 T cell receptor beta chains below all came from one sample that was sequenced in a study of early T cells in non-severe SARS-CoV-2 infection (dated by TCRdb to the early 2020s). Library preparation was by 5' RACE. For sequencing, a NextSeq 500 was employed. TCRdb reworked the public reads: Q25 trimming with fastp, MiXCR clone assembly, productive beta chains retained. Each entry merges the rows of one CDR3 protein and shows their most common DNA and genes. The sample table contains some 22,000 distinct CDR3 sequences; only one count was recorded for 4.5% to 5% of them. The ten largest clonotypes hold about 8% of the sample. Input material: whole blood. The source of these receptors is an adult who was a healthcare worker with PCR-confirmed SARS-CoV-2 infection or an uninfected control (not recorded which).

This clonotype was counted ten times or more. V usage is TRBV7-6 and J usage is TRBJ2-3; 9 bases agree with TRBD2. This CDR3 spans 16 amino acids. The V gene end was trimmed by 5 bases and the J gene end by 0 bases; junction bases not matched to a gene: 6. Germline values: CDR1 SGHVS, CDR2 FNYEAQ. CDR3 DNA: TGTGCCAGCAGCCCGGTGACTAGCGGAAGCACAGATACGCAGTATTTT. It specifies CASSPVTSGSTDTQYF. Drawing the rest from reference TRBV7-6 and TRBJ2-3, the complete variable domain is GAGVSQSPRYKVTKRGQDVALRCDPISGHVSLYWYRQALGQGPEFLTYFNYEAQQDKSGLPNDRFSAERPEGSISTLTIQRTEQRDSAMYRCASSPVTSGSTDTQYFGPGTRLTVL.

This clonotype showed up many times. V is TRBV11-3 and J is TRBJ2-2; possibly TRBD2 for D (6 bases). The V end was cut by 5 bases, the J end by 5 bases, with 12 bases between. The germline gives CDR1 SGHNT, CDR2 YENEEA. The length of the CDR3 is 14 residues. The CDR3 region is CASSPSGPTGELFF. The DNA for the CDR3 is TGTGCCAGCAGCCCGAGCGGGCCAACCGGGGAGCTGTTTTTT.

J is TRBJ2-7 and V is TRBV23-1; TRBD2 matches 12 bases. TRBV23-1 belongs to the ORF category, with a function that is uncertain. V gave up 0 bases and J gave up 5 bases; unmatched junction bases: 11. The CDR3 length is 18 residues. CDR3 in amino acids: CASSQSPPTSGGPDEQYF. The CDR3 coding sequence is TGCGCCAGCAGTCAATCCCCCCCTACTAGCGGGGGGCCCGACGAGCAGTACTTC.

This clonotype was counted a few times. The chain combines TRBV10-3 with TRBJ1-2, with TRBD1 as a possible D gene (5 bases). The germline gives CDR1 ENHRY, CDR2 SYGVKD. The length of the CDR3 is 13 residues. Deletions cut 7 bases from V and 2 bases from J, with 11 bases between. This CDR3 is CAIKGQGNYGYTF. Here the CDR3 DNA reads TGTGCCATCAAGGGCCAGGGCAACTATGGCTACACCTTC.

Ten or more counts support this clonotype. The chain employs TRBV6-5 and TRBJ1-1; perhaps TRBD1 as D (5 bases). V dropped 5 bases and J dropped 7 bases, with 17 bases sitting between them. The CDR3 runs to 14 residues. In germline, CDR1 is MNHEY, CDR2 SVGAGI. In nucleotides, the CDR3 is TGTGCCAGCAGTGGGTCGGGGGGGTGGAGTGAAGCTTTCTTT. It specifies CASSGSGGWSEAFF.